This TCR beta chain derives from a study of blood T cell repertoires in COVID-19. Clones were sequenced by immunoSEQ multiplex PCR, and TCRdb holds only the in-frame ones, with some missing. Here the sample spans under 70,000 clones, 85% to 90% being singletons. The germline V and J ends were trimmed by 8 bases and 7 bases, with 20 bases remaining between them. Germline V CDR1 and CDR2: MNHEY, SVGAGI. This CDR3 region has 14 residues. This clonotype was obtained from a man between 45 and 60 years old with acute or convalescent COVID-19. Source material: peripheral blood. The J gene is TRBJ1-2, the V gene TRBV6-5; D is ambiguous. CDR3 nucleotide sequence: TGTGCCAGCCTCAGCGGTGGCCGAATTATTGGCTACACCTTC. Amino acid sequence: CASLSGGRIIGYTF.